This T cell receptor beta chain was found in a study of T-cell reconstitution after alpha-beta-depleted transplantation in children. Construction of the TCRbeta library involved unique molecular identifiers. MiXCR, run by TCRdb on the PCR reads, gives a single entry per CDR3 protein. The data show about 580,000 distinct CDR3 sequences, more than 20% seen once. The germline V gene has CDR1 KGHDR and CDR2 SFDVKD. The CDR3 length is 15 residues. V dropped 3 bases and J dropped 1 base, with 9 bases sitting between them. Only a few counts were recorded for this clonotype. What it binds is unknown. Study-wide results and limits: From newly produced T cells came most of the T-cell counts and diversity one year after transplant.

The clonotype comes from a boy in the first two years of life who had a stem cell transplant for acute myeloid leukemia, so the T cells may come from the graft donor. V gene TRBV24-1 combines with J gene TRBJ2-1; D is unresolved. This specimen consisted of PBMCs, mostly from graft donor cells, obtained 360 days after TCRalphabeta/CD19-depleted stem cell transplant. CDR3 region: CATSDPGYSYNEQFF. CDR3 coding DNA: TGTGCCACCAGTGATCCTGGCTATTCCTACAATGAGCAGTTCTTC.